One sample yielded the 11 T cell receptor beta chains listed below, sequenced in a study of T cell responses to AZD1222 COVID-19 vaccine. Method: immunoSEQ multiplex PCR; TCRdb's copy keeps in-frame clones and lacks some. The sample carries around 91,000 clones, roughly nine tenths recorded once. The sample consisted of peripheral blood, taken 28 days after the second AZD1222 dose. The receptors were gathered from an adult who received the AZD1222 COVID-19 vaccine.

This clone was picked up a small number of times. The rearrangement links TRBV18 to TRBJ1-2; a weak D match, TRBD1 (5 bases). CDR3 length: 14 residues. Germline CDR1 KGHSH, CDR2 LQKENI. V was trimmed by 3 bases and J by 4 bases, leaving 12 bases between them. CDR3 nucleotides: TGTGCCAGCTCACCGTTTCAGGGCGCCTATGGCTACACCTTC. Amino acid sequence: CASSPFQGAYGYTF.

The chain combines TRBV6-5 with TRBJ1-2; 11 nucleotides line up with TRBD1. Germline V gene lookup returns CDR1 MNHEY and CDR2 SVGAGI. The CDR3 consists of 15 residues. V lost 7 bases and J lost 3; bases outside the gene matches: 7. The CDR3 sequence is CASTQGGQGDYGYTF. CDR3 nucleotides: TGTGCCAGCACTCAAGGGGGACAGGGGGACTATGGCTACACCTTC.

J is TRBJ1-2 and V is TRBV5-1; tentatively, D is TRBD1 (6 bases). The V end was cut by 4 bases, the J end by 4 bases, with 20 bases between. The CDR3 loop spans 16 amino acids. In germline, CDR1 is SGHRS, CDR2 YFSETQ. In DNA, the CDR3 is TGCGCCAGCAGCATCGGCCCGGGACACGAAATCTATGGCTACACCTTC. Translated, it gives CASSIGPGHEIYGYTF.

This clone is a singleton in its sample. The chain is built from TRBV28 and TRBJ2-7, with D perhaps matching TRBD2 (6 bases). Germline V lookup: CDR1 MDHEN, CDR2 SYDVKM. V was clipped by 5 bases and J by 5 bases, with 16 bases between them. The CDR3 totals 14 residues. The CDR3 here is CASSQPGLDDEQYF. CDR3 bases: TGTGCCAGCAGTCAGCCGGGACTGGACGACGAGCAGTACTTC.

For the CDR3, the DNA is TGTGCCAGCAGCCTTATCCCGGGACAGCTTAATTCACCCCTCCACTTT. It specifies CASSLIPGQLNSPLHF. V and J are TRBV27 and TRBJ1-6; 7 bases are shared with TRBD1. Trimming cost V 6 bases and J 6 bases; bases outside gene matches: 11. CDR3 length equals 16 residues. Germline lookup yields CDR1 MNHEY and CDR2 SMNVEV (reference sequence).

This chain links TRBV3-1 (or the pseudogene TRBV3-2) with TRBJ2-7; 7 nucleotides agree with TRBD2. With 3 bases clipped from V and 3 bases from J, the junction kept 8 bases outside the gene matches. Germline lookup yields CDR1 LGHDT and CDR2 YNNKEL (reference sequence). This CDR3 has 15 amino acids. The CDR3, as DNA: TGTGCCAGCAGCCACCCAGCGGGACGGGTCTACGAGCAGTACTTC. It translates to CASSHPAGRVYEQYF.

J is TRBJ2-7 and V is TRBV27; TRBD1 agrees at 8 bases. This CDR3 spans 15 amino acids. V trimming: 5 bases; J trimming: 0 bases; junction bases outside the gene matches: 6. CDR1 MNHEY and CDR2 SMNVEV come from the germline V gene (reference sequence). In DNA form, the CDR3 reads TGTGCCAGCAGTCGCGCAGGACAGGGCTCCTACGAGCAGTACTTC. It encodes CASSRAGQGSYEQYF.

This rearrangement joins TRBV28 to TRBJ2-1, with D perhaps TRBD2 (6 bases). CDR1 is MDHEN and CDR2 is SYDVKM in the germline V gene. V lost 11 bases and J lost 9, with 14 bases in between. This CDR3 is built from 11 residues. CDR3 coding DNA: TGTGCCGGAGGGACCGGTCGTGAGCAGTTCTTC. Its translation is CAGGTGREQFF.

The CDR3 protein is CASSRRLSESINTGELFF. The CDR3 DNA is TGTGCCAGCAGCAGACGTTTAAGCGAGTCGATAAACACCGGGGAGCTGTTTTTT. The chain joins TRBV11-2 to TRBJ2-2; D remains unclear. There are 18 residues in the CDR3. Trimming pared 5 bases from V and 2 bases from J, leaving 21 bases between. Germline V gene data show CDR1 as SGHAT and CDR2 as FQNNGV. The whole variable domain, filled in from reference TRBV11-2 and TRBJ2-2, reads EAGVAQSPRYKIIEKRQSVAFWCNPISGHATLYWYQQILGQGPKLLIQFQNNGVVDDSQLPKDRFSAERLKGVDSTLKIQPAKLEDSAVYLCASSRRLSESINTGELFFGEGSRLTVL.

V is TRBV28 and J is TRBJ2-3, with TRBD2 identical over 7 bases. Germline V gives CDR1 MDHEN, CDR2 SYDVKM. V shed 6 bases and J 6 bases; nucleotides not matched to a gene: 9. This CDR3 region has 14 residues. CDR3 sequence: CASRGGTTPDTQYF. The DNA for the CDR3 is TGTGCCAGCAGGGGGGGGACTACCCCCGATACGCAGTATTTT.

The rearrangement joins TRBV4-3 to TRBJ2-7; no clear D. Per germline, CDR1 LGHNA and CDR2 YSLEER. CDR3 length equals 15 residues. V dropped 3 bases and J dropped 0 bases, with 12 bases sitting between them. CDR3 in amino acids: CASSQGRSSSYEQYF. For the CDR3, the DNA is TGCGCCAGCAGCCAGGGCCGGAGCAGCTCCTACGAGCAGTACTTC.